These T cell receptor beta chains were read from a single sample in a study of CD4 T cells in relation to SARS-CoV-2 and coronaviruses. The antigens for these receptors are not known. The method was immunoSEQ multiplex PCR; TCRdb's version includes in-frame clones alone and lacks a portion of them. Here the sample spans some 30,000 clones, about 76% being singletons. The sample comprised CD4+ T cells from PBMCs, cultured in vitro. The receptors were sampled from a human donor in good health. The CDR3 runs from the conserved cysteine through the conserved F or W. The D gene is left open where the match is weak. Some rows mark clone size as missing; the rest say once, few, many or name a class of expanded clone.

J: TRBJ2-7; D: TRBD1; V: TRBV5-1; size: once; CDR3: CASSLSPGQGAYEQYF; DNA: TGCGCCAGCAGTCTATCACCCGGACAGGGGGCCTACGAGCAGTACTTC
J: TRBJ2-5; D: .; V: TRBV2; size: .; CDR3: CASSIRQLQETQYF; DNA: TGTGCCAGCAGTATAAGACAACTCCAAGAGACCCAGTACTTC
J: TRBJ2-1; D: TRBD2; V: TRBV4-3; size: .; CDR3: CASSLEYRGGTNEQFF; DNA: TGCGCCAGCAGCCTAGAATATCGGGGGGGGACGAATGAGCAGTTCTTC
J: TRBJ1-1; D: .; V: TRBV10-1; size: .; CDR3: CASSESLGTPASGEAFF; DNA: TGCGCCAGCAGTGAGTCTCTTGGGACACCGGCCTCTGGTGAAGCTTTCTTT
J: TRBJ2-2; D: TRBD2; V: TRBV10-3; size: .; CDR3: CAISGGRTSGGANTGELFF; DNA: TGTGCCATCAGCGGAGGGCGGACTAGCGGGGGCGCGAACACCGGGGAGCTGTTTTTT
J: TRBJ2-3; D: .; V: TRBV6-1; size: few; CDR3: CASREGLADTDTQYF; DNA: TGTGCCAGCAGAGAAGGATTAGCAGACACAGATACGCAGTATTTT
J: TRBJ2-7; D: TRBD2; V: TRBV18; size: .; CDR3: CASSPMGRGNEQYF; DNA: TGTGCCAGCTCACCGATGGGGCGGGGGAACGAGCAGTACTTC
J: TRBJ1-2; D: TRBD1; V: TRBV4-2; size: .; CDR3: CASSQLRGDYGYTF; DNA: TGTGCCAGCAGCCAACTCAGGGGGGACTATGGCTACACCTTC
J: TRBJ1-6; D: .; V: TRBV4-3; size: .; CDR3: CASSQVSQPHSPLHF; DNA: TGCGCCAGCAGCCAAGTTTCACAGCCCCATTCACCCCTCCACTTT
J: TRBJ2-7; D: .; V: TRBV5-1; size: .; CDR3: CASSAKTGIPRDYEQYF; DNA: TGCGCCAGCAGCGCAAAAACAGGGATACCCCGCGACTACGAGCAGTACTTC
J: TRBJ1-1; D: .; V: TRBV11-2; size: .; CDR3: CASRPLSRGTEAFF; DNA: TGTGCCAGCAGACCGCTCAGTCGGGGAACTGAAGCTTTCTTT
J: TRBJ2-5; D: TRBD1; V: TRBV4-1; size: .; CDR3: CASTPSPDRGHETQYF; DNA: TGCGCCAGCACCCCAAGTCCGGACAGGGGGCACGAGACCCAGTACTTC
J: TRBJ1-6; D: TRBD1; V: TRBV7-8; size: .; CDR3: CASSLRGLNSPLHF; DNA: TGTGCCAGCAGCCTCAGGGGGCTTAATTCACCCCTCCACTTT
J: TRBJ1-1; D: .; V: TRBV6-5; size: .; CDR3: CAHAKGDGRHTEAFF; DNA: TGTGCGCACGCAAAGGGTGATGGGAGGCACACTGAAGCTTTCTTT
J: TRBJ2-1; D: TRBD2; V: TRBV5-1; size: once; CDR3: CASSLLPSGRYNEQFF; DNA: TGCGCCAGCAGCTTGCTACCTAGCGGACGGTACAATGAGCAGTTCTTC
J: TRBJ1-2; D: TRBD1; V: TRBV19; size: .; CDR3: CASSIPQQGAESGYTF; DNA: TGTGCCAGTAGCATACCTCAACAGGGGGCAGAGAGTGGCTACACCTTC
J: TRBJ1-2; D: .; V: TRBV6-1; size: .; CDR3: CASSERHLQGYTF; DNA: TGTGCCAGCAGTGAAAGACACCTGCAGGGCTACACCTTC
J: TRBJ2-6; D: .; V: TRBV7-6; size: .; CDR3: CASSLHSGALAGANVLTF; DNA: TGTGCCAGCAGCTTACATTCAGGGGCATTGGCTGGGGCCAACGTCCTGACTTTC
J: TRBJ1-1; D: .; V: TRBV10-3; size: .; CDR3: CAITRTPRGMNTEAFF; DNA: TGTGCCATCACGCGGACCCCGAGGGGAATGAACACTGAAGCTTTCTTT
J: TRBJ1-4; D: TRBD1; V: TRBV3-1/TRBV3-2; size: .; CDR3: CASSPGDRGREKLFF; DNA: TGTGCCAGCAGCCCCGGGGACAGGGGGAGGGAAAAACTGTTTTTT
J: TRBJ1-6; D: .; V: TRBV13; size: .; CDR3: CASSLVGQTPLHF; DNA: TGTGCCAGCAGCTTAGTCGGGCAGACCCCCCTCCACTTT
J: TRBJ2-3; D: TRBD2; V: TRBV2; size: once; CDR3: CASSVSGGGSDTQYF; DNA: TGTGCCAGCAGTGTCAGCGGGGGGGGATCCGATACGCAGTATTTT
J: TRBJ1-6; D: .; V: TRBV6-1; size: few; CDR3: CASSDRASISPLHF; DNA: TGTGCCAGCAGTGACAGGGCCTCGATCTCACCCCTCCACTTT
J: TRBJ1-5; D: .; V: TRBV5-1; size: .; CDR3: CASSLAGEGNQPQHF; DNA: TGCGCCAGCAGCTTGGCCGGGGAAGGCAATCAGCCCCAGCATTTT
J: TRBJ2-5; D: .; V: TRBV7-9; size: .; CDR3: CASSSTTALLKRAQYF; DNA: TGTGCCAGCAGTTCAACAACAGCGCTCCTCAAGAGGGCCCAGTACTTC
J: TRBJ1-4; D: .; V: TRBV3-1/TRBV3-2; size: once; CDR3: CASSQETGGSEKLFF; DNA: TGTGCCAGCAGCCAAGAGACGGGGGGGTCTGAAAAACTGTTTTTT
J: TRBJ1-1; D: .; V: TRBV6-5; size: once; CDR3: CASTLWPTLNTEAFF; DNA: TGTGCCAGCACCCTGTGGCCGACCTTGAACACTGAAGCTTTCTTT
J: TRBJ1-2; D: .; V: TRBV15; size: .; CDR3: CATSRDRREGRGYTF; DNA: TGTGCCACCAGCAGGGATCGTCGGGAAGGTCGGGGCTACACCTTC
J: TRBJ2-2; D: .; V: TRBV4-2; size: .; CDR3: CASSQGAANTGELFF; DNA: TGTGCCAGCAGCCAAGGTGCAGCGAACACCGGGGAGCTGTTTTTT